These 10 T cell receptor beta chains share one sample of origin, sequenced in a study of CXCR3-negative and CXCR3-positive naive CD8 T cells. Whole-study results and caveats: Relative to CXCR3-negative naive cells, CXCR3-positive naive cells had more hydrophobic TRB CDR3s.

The libraries of TRB cDNA were constructed through 5' RACE using UMI labels. No DNA is given; TCRdb re-called the 5' RACE reads and lists each CDR3 protein once. The sample's table shows fewer than 140,000 distinct CDR3 sequences. Antigens of these TCRs are unknown. The material sequenced was naive CXCR3+ CD8+ T cells from blood. The subset: CD45RO-CCR7+CD27+CD95- naive CD8+ T cells expressing CXCR3 (TNR3+). The receptors originated from a human donor in good health. Some clones in this sample may be carry-over from other donors' samples.

The chain joins TRBV28 to TRBJ1-2; TCRdb's D call of TRBD1 is untestable without DNA. Germline V gene sequence: CDR1 MDHEN, CDR2 SYDVKM. This CDR3 spans 15 amino acids. CDR3 residues: CASSSQSFWGDGYTF.

The chain combines TRBV29-1 with TRBJ1-1; the TCRdb call, TRBD1, lacks DNA for checking. CDR1 is SQVTM, CDR2 ANQGSEA, per germline. This CDR3 region has 13 residues. The CDR3 is CSVETGLGTEAFF.

The CDR3 is CASSLSGSGTGELFF. The chain joins TRBV7-8 to TRBJ2-2. Germline CDR1 SGHVS, CDR2 FQNEAQ. CDR3 length: 15 residues.

The chain links TRBV9 to TRBJ1-1; without DNA, the TCRdb call of TRBD1 cannot be checked. Germline CDR1 reads SGDLS; CDR2 reads YYNGEE. The CDR3 runs to 13 residues. CDR3 region: CASSAGTHSEAFF.

V is TRBV7-2 and J is TRBJ2-2; TCRdb calls TRBD1, which cannot be checked without DNA. This CDR3 comprises 14 residues. CDR1 SGHTA and CDR2 FQGNSA come from the germline V gene. Here the CDR3 reads CASSFSQGTGELFF.

CDR3 amino acids: CAWSVDLRDEQFF. V usage is TRBV30 and J usage is TRBJ2-1. The CDR3 covers 13 residues. Germline V gene lookup returns CDR1 GTSNPN and CDR2 SVGIG (reference sequence). The whole variable domain, filled in from reference TRBV30 and TRBJ2-1, reads SQTIHQWPATLVQPVGSPLSLECTVEGTSNPNLYWYRQAAGRGLQLLFYSVGIGQISSEVPQNLSASRPQDRQFILSSKKLLLSDSGFYLCAWSVDLRDEQFFGPGTRLTVL.

This rearrangement joins TRBV7-6 to TRBJ2-1; TCRdb lists TRBD2, though no DNA is available to test this call. The V gene's germline CDR1 is SGHVS and CDR2 FNYEAQ. The CDR3 spans 20 residues. The CDR3: CASSLDAPAGVMSSYNKQFF.

The chain has TRBV28 and TRBJ2-7. The CDR3 length is 14 residues. Germline CDR1 and CDR2: MDHEN and SYDVKM. CDR3 loop: CASSFSQLKGEQYF.

The rearrangement links TRBV7-9 to TRBJ2-7; TCRdb's assignment of TRBD1 cannot be checked, as there is no DNA. This CDR3 is built from 13 residues. In germline, CDR1 is SEHNR, CDR2 FQNEAQ (reference sequence). CDR3 protein: CASSFSWAYEQYF.

V gene TRBV5-1 combines with J gene TRBJ2-5; TCRdb selects TRBD2, and the lack of DNA leaves this call unchecked. Germline V lookup: CDR1 SGHRS, CDR2 YFSETQ. CDR3 size: 14 residues. The CDR3 loop is CASSYLDPSETQYF. Full variable domain (missing parts from reference TRBV5-1 and TRBJ2-5): KAGVTQTPRYLIKTRGQQVTLSCSPISGHRSVSWYQQTPGQGLQFLFEYFSETQRNKGNFPGRFSGRQFSNSRSEMNVSTLELGDSALYLCASSYLDPSETQYFGPGTRLLVL.